This T cell receptor (beta chain) was captured in a study of cytomegalovirus exposure and HLA in healthy donors (TCRdb year 2017). Background for the entire study: In an earlier analysis of approximately 640 of the donors, around 290 Gb of sequence data and just under 120 million unique TCR beta sequences from 150 million to 200 million T cells were reported. Around 320 gigabases of sequencing data and approximately 84 million unique TCR sequences were included in an early release covering 500 to 750 HLA-typed donors. Among the roughly 390 genotyped donors, more than 70% belonged to the genetic ancestry cluster associated with self-reported Caucasian donors. The study was designed to test whether signatures of past pathogen exposure could be identified by cataloging public T cell receptors. The study used immunosequencing to profile the T cell repertoires of several hundred subjects and linked those repertoires to cytomegalovirus serostatus. Besides the first cohort of around 670 subjects, a separate validation cohort made up of 90 to 150 different subjects was used. The study combined high-throughput TCR immunosequencing, statistical association of individual TCRs with disease status, and machine learning to predict cytomegalovirus infection status. To study patterns of TCR occurrence, a later analysis re-analyzed previously published TCR beta repertoires from around 670 donors and added high-resolution HLA genotyping. The later analysis used no new phenotypic data to find candidate immune exposures, relying instead on TCR beta sequences and their occurrence across donors. In an earlier analysis of 550 to 700 of the donors, high-throughput TCR beta sequencing was used to judge whether each TCR beta V gene segment behaved as functional or pseudogenic. Donor age, sex, ethnicity and CMV serostatus were compiled alongside the repertoire data. A later genetic analysis took genome-wide SNP genotypes for 398 of the 666 donors and used that subset as a discovery cohort. All discovery cohort repertoires had been generated on a single sequencing platform. HLA typing included class I and class II loci at four-digit resolution. The number of donors typed differed by locus, with roughly 620-640 for A, B, C, DRB1 and DQB1, around 520 for DQA1, some 570 for DPA1, and some 440 for DPB1. Several DR-DQ haplotypes were handled as single units for association and clustering, since linkage in the cohort was strong. On average, around 240,000 unique TCR beta nucleotide sequences were sequenced per donor among several hundred genotyped donors of the cohort, with 15% to 20% of those sequences being non-productive.

In total, approximately 700 healthy bone marrow donors made up the cohort. At the time of sampling, all cohort members were nominally healthy, though unrecorded immune exposures were likely present. The donor tested CMV seronegative and was one of the 352 seronegative cohort members. A peripheral blood sample was provided by each donor, and peripheral blood mononuclear cells were used for TCR beta sequencing. The Qiagen DNeasy Blood Extraction Kit was used to extract genomic DNA from the blood cell samples. This clone was detected once. Its specific antigen is unknown. Nothing much larger sits one base from this clone, and base qualities are not available. V is shortened by 6 bases, J by 0 bases, and the region joining them spans 21 bases. Counted from cysteine to phenylalanine, this CDR3 has 17 amino acids. Of all the DNA, just the CDR3 is kept, 51 bases in frame from base 1. Looking up the germline V gene yields CDR1 SGHTA and CDR2 FQGNSA.

General study outcomes and caveats: According to a later analysis, TCR association rates differed among HLA loci, with DRB1 alleles showing the most associated TCRs and HLA-C alleles showing the fewest. The sequencing pipeline was judged likely to have produced a cluster of highly shared sequence variants as a technical artifact. Linkage disequilibrium might explain the correlated functional status among segregating V segments, but an unknown experimental factor could not be excluded. A later analysis found that HLA-associated TCR beta chains were more clonally expanded and had lower generation probabilities than equally common non-associated chains. Most TCR sequences were observed very rarely across donors, whereas some public TCRs were present in many individuals. Only TCR beta chains were sequenced in this cohort, and the absence of alpha or paired-chain data limited detectable features. A later genetic analysis reported fewer N-insertions in productive TCRs among donors in an Asian-associated ancestry cluster than the approximately 670-donor mean. Presence/absence analyses assumed roughly uniform sequencing depth across donors, an assumption that may not hold. Most CMV-associated TCR beta chains appeared to be HLA-restricted in a later analysis, and the HLA associations seemed to be driven largely by CMV exposure. Some IMGT-functional V segments, including TRBV6-2 and TRBV6-3, could not be distinguished by the 87-base-pair reads and were therefore excluded. A later genetic analysis associated a missense DCLRE1C variant with V-gene and J-gene trimming of TCR beta chains, and an independent cohort replicated the association. When HLA alleles, especially DR and DQ, strongly co-occurred, attributing TCR associations to individual alleles was difficult. Because HLA typing was unavailable for some donors at each locus, only the typed subset was used in association tests. In both the original and validation cohorts, the classifier was reported to diagnose cytomegalovirus status with high specificity and sensitivity. In a later analysis, several top co-occurrence clusters were reported to appear linked to parvovirus B19, influenza, CMV and Epstein-Barr virus. A total of about 180 TCR beta chains were listed by the study as associated with cytomegalovirus. It was suggested by the authors that the approach could potentially be generalized to other disease states and immunological phenotypes. In a later analysis, 15,000 to 20,000 TCR beta sequences were associated with specific HLA alleles at a false discovery rate of 0.05. A few of the identified cytomegalovirus-associated TCR beta chains were confirmed in vitro to be specific for cytomegalovirus antigens. An earlier analysis of approximately 530 of the donors showed that most TCR beta V segments appeared in productive rearrangements either about 87% or about 30% of the time, which broadly matched IMGT annotations. A further reported finding was that TCR beta sequences accurately predicted the HLA-A and HLA-B alleles for most subjects in the first cohort. For the cohort, immune exposure information was limited to CMV serostatus. Around 16 rarely observed V segments, including chromosome 9 orphons, were excluded from the earlier analysis of some 590 of the donors because counts were too low.

The library came from the immunoSEQ multiplex PCR assay. A mixture of 60 forward primers for TCR Vbeta segments and 13 reverse primers for TCR Jbeta segments was used in the multiplex PCR. Amplification of the CDR3 region of rearranged TCR beta genes was performed with a multiplex PCR assay on genomic DNA. The Illumina HiSeq System was used to sequence the amplified TCR beta libraries as 87-base-pair reads. On the authors' methods: A later analysis tallied around 87 million unique TCR beta chains across the 640 or so repertoires, and roughly 11 million of those chains were shared by two or more donors. Raw reads were error-corrected and collapsed into unique sequences with a nearest-neighbor algorithm that merged closely related sequences to remove PCR and sequencing errors. CDR3 sequences were aligned to IMGT reference sequences to assign V, D and J gene segments. For a sequence to be retained, a match of at least six nucleotides was required to both a V gene segment and a J gene segment. Rearrangements were classified as productive when the CDR3 lacked stop codons and remained in frame with V and J, and all other rearrangements were classified as non-productive. Following IMGT convention, CDR3 was defined as the stretch from the second conserved V-encoded cysteine to the conserved J-encoded phenylalanine. Sequences without an unambiguous match to a single V gene segment were excluded from the earlier analysis of over 500 of the donors. In an earlier analysis of more than 500 of the donors, a V segment was called functional when productive rearrangements were above 56.7%, and segregating when the standard deviation between donors exceeded 5%. A statistical classification framework was built to diagnose cytomegalovirus status from the catalog of TCR beta chain sequences. V and J gene assignment, in a later analysis, came from comparing TCR nucleotide sequences with IMGT/GENE-DB human TR gene sequences. The TCRdist pipeline was used in a later analysis to assign CDR3 sequences and most-parsimonious VDJ recombination scenarios. A later analysis defined each TCR beta chain by its CDR3 amino acid sequence plus V-gene family, and excluded reads lacking a unique V-gene family. To address suspected cross-contamination and a sequencing artifact, a later analysis removed around 600 highly shared, low-generation-probability nucleotide sequences. In a later analysis, a clonal expansion index was calculated for each public chain from normalized within-repertoire ranks of inferred template counts. In a later analysis, generation probabilities were computed using a VDJ recombination model fitted to out-of-frame rearrangements, and the results were checked against IGoR. A later analysis scored TCR-TCR, TCR-HLA and TCR-CMV co-occurrence with hypergeometric tests, applying a repertoire-size bias correction to TCR pairs. In a later analysis, false discovery rates were estimated by permuting HLA or CMV assignments 20 times. In a later analysis, co-occurring TCRs were grouped with DBSCAN, and TCRdist sequence similarity was added when clustering was performed within HLA-allele-positive subsets. Co-occurrence clustering excluded repertoires with fewer than 30,000 or more than 120,000 public chains, plus five with anomalous nucleotide sharing. Entries here come from immuneACCESS through TCRdb and include only in-frame sequences with V and J called. Some clones fail to appear in such tables; in the studies checked, an unresolved V gene covers under half of the shortfall, and the cause of the remainder is unknown. That table gives V, J and clone size, and the DNA gave D and trimming. This sample has some 99,000 clones in its table, and 60% to 80% of those were observed once. The leading ten clones occupy roughly 8% of the sample.

The material sequenced was PBMCs. The clonotype comes from a female donor in good health and CMV-seronegative. The chain uses TRBV7-2 and TRBJ2-7; matching of 5 bases hints at TRBD1 as the D gene. The nucleotides read TGTGCCAGCAGAAGAACAGGTGCAGCCCCGACCTCCTACGAGCAGTACTTC. Its protein product is CASRRTGAAPTSYEQYF.